This entry lists 11 T cell receptor beta chains sequenced from one sample in a study of blood T cell repertoires in COVID-19. Produced via immunoSEQ multiplex PCR; TCRdb's table is partial and in-frame only. The sample contains about 170,000 clones, roughly 80% of which appear only once. The specimen sequenced was peripheral blood. Receptors originate from a man aged 65-85 years with acute or convalescent COVID-19.

This rearrangement joins TRBV10-3 to TRBJ2-5; 9 bases align to TRBD1. The CDR3 covers 15 residues. Germline CDR1 reads ENHRY; CDR2 reads SYGVKD. After removal of 3 bases from V and 5 bases from J, the junction contained 7 bases not matched to a gene. CDR3 region: CAISDRTGVGETQYF. DNA for the CDR3: TGTGCCATCAGTGATCGGACAGGGGTCGGGGAGACCCAGTACTTC.

The rearrangement joins TRBV30 to TRBJ1-1; perhaps TRBD1 as D (6 bases). The V gene's germline CDR1 is GTSNPN and CDR2 SVGIG (reference sequence). V was pared by 0 bases and J by 4 bases, with 9 bases between. The CDR3 has 13 residues. The CDR3 region is CAWSVKGVTEAFF. Here the CDR3 DNA reads TGTGCCTGGAGTGTTAAGGGGGTCACTGAAGCTTTCTTT.

On this clone: Distinct nucleotide sequences in the sample also encode this CDR3. The chain combines TRBV14 with TRBJ1-1; D is ambiguous. The CDR3 runs 13 residues. From germline, CDR1 is SGHDN and CDR2 FVKESK. V was clipped by 2 bases and J by 0 bases, with 4 bases between them. The DNA for the CDR3 is TGTGCCAGCAGCCAATCTGTGAACACTGAAGCTTTCTTT. Protein product: CASSQSVNTEAFF.

The V call is TRBV7-9, the J call TRBJ2-5; 8 bases agree with TRBD2. Germline CDR1 is SEHNR and CDR2 is FQNEAQ (reference sequence). The CDR3 runs 16 residues. The junction had 13 bases not matched to a gene; V was cut back by 5 bases and J by 5 bases. CDR3 in amino acids: CASSAYGGGLGETQYF. DNA for the CDR3: TGTGCCAGCAGCGCCTATGGCGGGGGGCTAGGGGAGACCCAGTACTTC.

The genes are TRBV7-9 and TRBJ2-5; a weak D match, TRBD2 (5 bases). Germline CDR1 SEHNR, CDR2 FQNEAQ (reference sequence). The CDR3 sequence is 15 residues long. The V end lost 5 bases, the J end lost 3 bases, and 16 bases lay between the germline ends. CDR3: CASSPPGDRKETQYF. CDR3 in DNA: TGTGCCAGCAGCCCCCCCGGGGATCGGAAAGAGACCCAGTACTTC.

This clone was found once. V is TRBV9 and J is TRBJ1-5; D is unresolved. The V gene's germline CDR1 is SGDLS and CDR2 YYNGEE. Trimming pared 4 bases from V and 7 bases from J, leaving 18 bases between. The CDR3 is 15 residues long. The chain's CDR3 is CASSPRGTDNQPQHF. CDR3 DNA: TGTGCCAGCAGCCCCCGGGGAACAGACAACCAGCCCCAGCATTTT.

The genes are TRBV7-8 and TRBJ2-7, with D tentatively TRBD2 (6 bases). Looked up from germline, CDR1 is SGHVS and CDR2 is FQNEAQ. The V end was cut by 1 base, the J end by 12 bases, with 22 bases between. The CDR3 length is 15 residues. The CDR3 loop is CASSLEGRDFLVRYF. In DNA form, the CDR3 reads TGTGCCAGCAGCTTAGAGGGGCGGGACTTTCTTGTTCGGTACTTC.

The sample holds a few counts of this clone. The chain couples TRBV7-2 to TRBJ1-2; 7 bases are a match to TRBD1. Germline V CDR1 and CDR2: SGHTA, FQGNSA. J lost 4 bases, V lost 5 bases, and 13 bases had no gene match. This CDR3 region has 16 residues. The CDR3 is CASSPRGAGGGYGYTF. In nucleotides, the CDR3 is TGTGCCAGCAGCCCGAGAGGCGCAGGGGGAGGCTATGGCTACACCTTC.

J is TRBJ2-3 and V is TRBV18; D might be TRBD1 (5 bases). V lost 5 bases and J lost 12, with 15 bases in between. In germline, CDR1 is KGHSH, CDR2 LQKENI. This CDR3 comprises 12 residues. CDR3 DNA: TGTGCCAGCTCAGCGGACACCACACACCAGTATTTT. It translates to CASSADTTHQYF.

The genes are TRBV7-2 and TRBJ2-7; a possible D gene is TRBD1 (6 bases). The germline V and J ends were trimmed by 6 bases and 0 bases, with 12 bases remaining between them. The CDR3 sequence is 14 residues long. Germline CDR1 and CDR2: SGHTA and FQGNSA. The CDR3 loop reads CASSRDTASYEQYF. CDR3 nucleotides: TGTGCCAGCAGTCGGGACACAGCCTCCTACGAGCAGTACTTC.

V gene TRBV7-8 combines with J gene TRBJ1-6, with D possibly being TRBD1 (5 bases). V lost 2 bases and J lost 8, with 10 bases in between. Germline loops: CDR1 SGHVS, CDR2 FQNEAQ. The CDR3 length is 14 residues. In nucleotides, the CDR3 is TGTGCCAGCAGCTTAAACAAAGGGGATTCACCCCTCCACTTT. Translated, it gives CASSLNKGDSPLHF.